This entry describes one TCR beta chain. Its target is unknown. Primers used in a second PCR of roughly 6 to 11 cycles were a sample-barcoded 5' primer and a J-beta primer mix. Every cDNA was tagged by a template-switch adaptor with 12 random nucleotides. TCRdb re-analysed the 5' RACE reads in MiXCR, keeping a single row per CDR3 protein. Counted here are over 1,500,000 distinct CDR3 sequences, approximately 40% occurring once; the ten biggest clones make up roughly 23%. This specimen belongs to a study of blood T cells in healthy people across ages. About the research overall: T cells yielded about one barcoded beta molecule per two cells through template switching. Study conclusions and caveats: Diversity estimated from one million T cells was considered an underestimate. TCR beta diversity per million T cells fell roughly linearly with age.

Sample: blood. The sequence was collected from a human donor in good health.

The CDR3 bases are TGTGCCAGCAGCTCAGGGAGTTGGACAGGAGCCCAAGAGACCCAGTACTTC. Amino acids: CASSSGSWTGAQETQYF. The chain joins TRBV5-6 to TRBJ2-5; the match to TRBD1 covers 7 bases. The CDR3 runs to 17 residues. The germline gives CDR1 SGHDT, CDR2 YYEEEE. After removal of 3 bases from V and 1 base from J, the junction contained 12 bases not matched to a gene.